A selection of T cell receptor beta chains follows, all from one sample in a study of blood T cell repertoires in COVID-19. The repertoire was sequenced with immunoSEQ multiplex PCR; TCRdb's copy has only in-frame clones and lacks some. The sample holds 100,000 to 150,000 clones; approximately 80% are singletons and the top ten take over 15%. The sample comprised peripheral blood. The receptors shown here come from a woman between 50 and 59 years old with acute or convalescent COVID-19. Both conserved end residues are part of each CDR3. Fields, in order: CDR3 protein, CDR3 DNA, V gene, clone size, D gene, J gene. A D gene is named only where the DNA matches it firmly. A clone size is listed for some rows: how often the clone was seen (once, few, many), or a class if it is expanded.

CATSDGGGRTDTQYF | TGTGCCACCAGTGATGGTGGAGGGCGTACAGATACGCAGTATTTT | TRBV24-1 | - | - | TRBJ2-3
CASSFPQVGFTDTQYF | TGTGCCAGCAGCTTTCCACAGGTGGGGTTTACAGATACGCAGTATTTT | TRBV11-2 | - | - | TRBJ2-3
CASGGTLTDTQYF | TGTGCCAGCGGTGGGACTCTCACAGATACGCAGTATTTT | TRBV2 | - | - | TRBJ2-3
CATSRVRGTFNEQFF | TGTGCCACCAGCAGAGTTAGGGGAACATTCAATGAGCAGTTCTTC | TRBV15 | - | - | TRBJ2-1
CASSWTGDNSPLHF | TGTGCCAGCAGCTGGACAGGGGATAATTCACCCCTCCACTTT | TRBV5-6 | - | TRBD1 | TRBJ1-6
CASSLAGLASSTYEQYF | TGTGCCAGCTCGCTTGCAGGACTAGCCTCTTCGACCTACGAGCAGTACTTC | TRBV18 | - | TRBD2 | TRBJ2-7
CASSPQSITEAFF | TGTGCCAGCAGTCCGCAGTCGATCACTGAAGCTTTCTTT | TRBV6-5 | - | - | TRBJ1-1
CATSRPHRDGNEKLFF | TGTGCCACCAGCAGACCTCACAGGGATGGTAATGAAAAACTGTTTTTT | TRBV15 | - | - | TRBJ1-4
CASSLRDYNNEQFF | TGTGCCAGCAGCCTACGGGACTACAACAATGAGCAGTTCTTC | TRBV9 | - | TRBD2 | TRBJ2-1
CASSLAGGDNGYTF | TGCGCCAGCAGCTTGGCCGGAGGGGATAATGGCTACACCTTC | TRBV5-1 | - | - | TRBJ1-2
CASSQRQGPDAEAFF | TGTGCCAGCAGCCAAAGACAGGGGCCGGACGCTGAAGCTTTCTTT | TRBV4-2 | - | TRBD1 | TRBJ1-1
CATSREEGDGYTF | TGTGCCACCAGCAGAGAAGAGGGTGATGGCTACACCTTC | TRBV15 | few | - | TRBJ1-2
CASSYSDRYEQYF | TGTGCCAGCAGTTACTCGGACAGGTACGAGCAGTACTTC | TRBV6-5 | - | TRBD1 | TRBJ2-7
CASSMGQGYTDTQYF | TGTGCCAGTAGTATGGGACAGGGTTACACAGATACGCAGTATTTT | TRBV19 | - | TRBD1 | TRBJ2-3